The T cell receptor (beta chain) under discussion was sequenced for a study of blood T cell repertoires in COVID-19. Whole-study context: The study drew acute and convalescent COVID-19 samples from the United States, Italy and Spain. Sources were T cells, B-cell-depleted T cells, or PBMCs; the material itself was cDNA or gDNA.

The junction had 4 bases not matched to a gene; V was cut back by 5 bases and J by 5 bases. The CDR3 totals 14 residues. Germline CDR1 reads KGHSH; CDR2 reads LQKENI. In the original workflow: Reference gene primers were amplified, and this amplification served to estimate nucleated cell counts. Assay used: immunoSEQ multiplex PCR; TCRdb lists only in-frame clones, some missing. That table supplies the V and J calls and clone size; D and trimming were determined from the DNA. The sample has 170,000 or so clones; around four fifths are singletons. Sequenced: peripheral blood. The rearrangement joins TRBV18 to TRBJ1-5; TRBD1 matches 9 bases. The TCR comes from a woman aged 40 to 49 with COVID-19, enrolled during active disease. CDR3 bases: TGTGCCAGCTCATATACAGGGGGCGATCAGCCCCAGCATTTT. This codes for CASSYTGGDQPQHF.